A single sample is the source of the 32 T cell receptor beta chains below, sequenced in a study of blood T cells in healthy people across ages. Next came a second PCR, run for about 7 to 12 cycles, which used a sample-barcoded 5' primer along with a J-beta primer mix. In TCRdb, the 5' RACE reads were re-called with MiXCR into one record per CDR3 protein. Among under 1 million distinct CDR3 sequences listed, approximately 48% were seen once. Sequencing was carried out using blood. The receptors stem from a man aged 55 to 70 in good health.

This sequence joins TRBV5-1 and TRBJ2-7; TRBD1 or TRBD2 may be the D gene (6 bases each). Germline V gene sequence: CDR1 SGHRS, CDR2 YFSETQ. The ends were cut back, 4 bases at V and 4 bases at J, with 21 bases in the middle. The CDR3 is made up of 16 amino acids. CDR3 nucleotide sequence: TGCGCCAGCAGCCCAATGGGGGCGGGGACTTCTTACGAGCAGTACTTC. This encodes CASSPMGAGTSYEQYF. Full variable domain (remainder filled in from reference TRBV5-1 and TRBJ2-7): KAGVTQTPRYLIKTRGQQVTLSCSPISGHRSVSWYQQTPGQGLQFLFEYFSETQRNKGNFPGRFSGRQFSNSRSEMNVSTLELGDSALYLCASSPMGAGTSYEQYFGPGTRLTVT.

This clonotype was observed a handful of times. The rearrangement links TRBV5-1 to TRBJ1-2; D remains unclear. V lost 0 bases and J 6 bases, leaving 9 bases between the germline ends. The CDR3 is 13 residues long. From germline, CDR1 is SGHRS and CDR2 YFSETQ. CDR3 coding DNA: TGCGCCAGCAGCTTGGCCTGGAGGAATGGCTACACCTTC. Translated, it gives CASSLAWRNGYTF.

The V call is TRBV20-1, the J call TRBJ2-1; 7 positions match TRBD1. Trimming removed 0 bases from V and 0 bases from J; junction bases left unmatched: 5. The CDR3 consists of 16 residues. CDR1 is DFQATT and CDR2 is SNEGSKA in the germline V gene (reference sequence). The CDR3: CSARDVEGASYNEQFF. The CDR3 coding sequence is TGCAGTGCTAGAGATGTAGAGGGGGCCTCCTACAATGAGCAGTTCTTC.

About this clonotype itself: Germline and junction disagree at one end, which may indicate a read error. The rearrangement joins TRBV25-1 to TRBJ2-7, with a weak D call TRBD1 (6 bases). This CDR3 comprises 13 residues. Germline V gives CDR1 MGHDK, CDR2 SYGVNS. The CDR3 sequence: CASKGVKAYGQYF. CDR3 bases: TGTGCCAGCAAGGGGGTAAAGGCCTACGGGCAGTACTTC.

This clonotype has at least ten counts. The chain employs TRBV12-3 or TRBV12-4 and TRBJ2-7; D assignment may be TRBD1 or TRBD2 (5 bases each). V lost 0 bases to trimming and J lost 2 bases, with 11 bases between them. This CDR3 spans 15 amino acids. The chain's CDR3 is CASSLAGPIPYEQYF. DNA of the CDR3: TGTGCCAGCAGTTTAGCGGGACCCATCCCCTACGAGCAGTACTTC.

In regard to this clonotype: One end of the junction does not line up with germline, which may come from a read error. The chain has TRBV9 and TRBJ1-4; possibly TRBD1 for D (5 bases). CDR1 SGDLS and CDR2 YYNGEE come from the germline V gene. The CDR3 is made up of 15 amino acids. The CDR3 is CASGVAQGSAEKLFF. Written as DNA, the CDR3 is TGTGCCAGCGGCGTAGCTCAGGGTTCGGCTGAAAAACTGTTTTTT.

The rearrangement uses TRBV12-3 or TRBV12-4 and TRBJ1-5; tentatively, D is TRBD1 (5 bases). The CDR3 is 14 amino acids. With 8 bases removed from V and 0 bases from J, the gap between germline ends came to 11 bases. The CDR3, as DNA: TGTGCCAGCTGGGGGGGGTATAGCAATCAGCCCCAGCATTTT. This sequence encodes CASWGGYSNQPQHF.

This CDR3 reads CATSNARSDTQYF. The DNA for the CDR3 is TGTGCCACCAGCAATGCGCGATCGGATACGCAGTATTTT. V is TRBV15 and J is TRBJ2-3; D not certain. The V gene lost 4 bases and the J gene lost 6 bases, with 11 bases spanning the gap. This CDR3 spans 13 amino acids. Germline CDR1 and CDR2: LNHNV and YYDKDF (reference sequence).

Here the CDR3 reads CASSLGAESYEQYF. The CDR3 DNA sequence: TGTGCCAGCAGTTTAGGGGCGGAGTCCTACGAGCAGTACTTC. The chain uses TRBV12-3 or TRBV12-4 and TRBJ2-7, with D hard to call. The CDR3 totals 14 residues. Trimming cost V 1 base and J 1 base, with 8 bases left between them.

This clonotype has just a few counts. This sequence joins TRBV24-1 and TRBJ2-1; 10 nucleotides agree with TRBD2. The CDR3 spans 15 residues. The germline CDR1 and CDR2 sequences are KGHDR and SFDVKD. Trimming cost V 6 bases and J 2 bases; bases outside gene matches: 3. The CDR3 bases are TGTGCCACCAGTAGCGGACTAGCGGCCTACAATGAGCAGTTCTTC. It yields the protein CATSSGLAAYNEQFF.

The V call is TRBV5-1, the J call TRBJ2-1; 11 nucleotides agree with TRBD2. With V trimmed by 4 bases and J by 3 bases, 9 bases remained unmatched. There are 17 residues in the CDR3. CDR1 is SGHRS, CDR2 YFSETQ, per germline. The DNA of the CDR3 is TGCGCCAGCAGCACCCCTAGCGGGGGGTATAGCTACAATGAGCAGTTCTTC. Protein product: CASSTPSGGYSYNEQFF.

This chain joins TRBV4-1 and TRBJ2-7; D possibly corresponds to TRBD2 (5 bases). Per germline, CDR1 MGHRA and CDR2 YSYEKL. V was shortened by 3 bases and J by 0 bases, with 9 bases between the two germline ends. This CDR3 has 14 amino acids. The CDR3 region has the DNA TGCGCCAGCAGCCACCCGGGGTCCTCCTACGAGCAGTACTTC. It is translated as CASSHPGSSYEQYF.

A few counts support this clonotype. At one boundary the junction diverges from the germline segment, which might be a read error. The V call is TRBV6-2 or TRBV6-3, the J call TRBJ2-1; no clear D gene. This CDR3 comprises 12 residues. CDR1 and CDR2 from the germline V gene are MNHEY and SVGEGT. In DNA form, the CDR3 reads TGTGCCAGCAGTAACCTGTACAGTGAGCAGTTCTTC. Translating gives CASSNLYSEQFF.

The chain has TRBV20-1 and TRBJ2-7, with TRBD2 identical over 7 bases. This CDR3 has 13 residues. Germline V CDR1 and CDR2: DFQATT, SNEGSKA (reference sequence). V shed 3 bases and J 5 bases; nucleotides not matched to a gene: 7. This CDR3 reads CSASGTTINEQYF. As DNA, the CDR3 is TGCAGTGCTAGCGGGACTACCATCAACGAGCAGTACTTC.

The DNA for the CDR3 is TGTGCCAGCAGGACAGGTCGCTCCTACAATGAGCAGTTCTTC. Protein sequence: CASRTGRSYNEQFF. V gene TRBV12-3 or TRBV12-4 combines with J gene TRBJ2-1; possibly TRBD1 for D (6 bases). The CDR3 length is 14 residues. V was pared by 6 bases and J by 0 bases, with 9 bases between.

The rearrangement links TRBV6-2 or TRBV6-3 to TRBJ2-7; TRBD1 or TRBD2 may be the D gene (5 bases each). This CDR3 spans 13 amino acids. The V gene's germline CDR1 is MNHEY and CDR2 SVGEGT. V was cut by 7 bases and J by 2 bases, with 12 bases left in between. The CDR3 region is CASNEGSTYEQYF. The CDR3 nucleotides read TGTGCCAGCAATGAGGGGTCAACCTACGAGCAGTACTTC.

This clonotype was observed a handful of times. The chain uses TRBV7-6 and TRBJ2-4; 10 bases match TRBD2. The end of the DNA aligns better with TRBJ2-7, so the J call may be wrong. The CDR3 extends over 15 amino acids. Germline V CDR1 and CDR2: SGHVS, FNYEAQ. CDR3 loop: CASSYVAGGLSEQYF. CDR3 coding DNA: TGTGCCAGCAGCTACGTAGCGGGGGGCTTAAGCGAGCAGTACTTC.

V is TRBV25-1 and J is TRBJ2-7, with D possibly being TRBD2 (5 bases). This CDR3 contains 16 residues. Germline CDR1 is MGHDK and CDR2 is SYGVNS. V shed 7 bases and J shed 7 bases, with 26 bases lying between them. This chain's CDR3 is CASTTTLAPSYNEQYF. The CDR3 DNA reads TGTGCCAGCACGACGACTTTAGCGCCCTCATACAATGAGCAGTACTTC.

In regard to this clonotype: This may be a read error, as it is one base from a much larger clone. This sequence joins TRBV9 and TRBJ2-5; D call uncertain. Trimming removed 0 bases from V and 11 bases from J, with 17 bases in between. Germline CDR1 is SGDLS and CDR2 is YYNGEE. This CDR3 has 14 residues. CDR3 nucleotides: TGTGCCAGCAGCGTAGAGCCACATTACAATGAGCAGTACTTC. Translating it yields CASSVEPHYNEQYF. Drawing the rest from reference TRBV9 and TRBJ2-5, the complete variable domain is DSGVTQTPKHLITATGQRVTLRCSPRSGDLSVYWYQQSLDQGLQFLIQYYNGEERAKGNILERFSAQQFPDLHSELNLSSLELGDSALYFCASSVEPHYNEQYFGPGTRLLVL.

The chain couples TRBV3-1 to TRBJ2-3, with D unclear. V was cut by 0 bases and J by 6 bases, with 13 bases left in between. Germline assignment: CDR1 LGHDT and CDR2 YNNKEL (reference sequence). CDR3 length: 15 residues. The CDR3 loop reads CASSQDPDPADTQYF. DNA of the CDR3: TGTGCCAGCAGCCAAGATCCGGATCCCGCCGATACGCAGTATTTT.

This clonotype was counted between two and nine times. This chain connects TRBV25-1 to TRBJ2-5, with 11 bases that match TRBD1. The J call may be in error: the DNA end matches TRBJ2-7 better. Germline-derived CDR1 and CDR2 are MGHDK and SYGVNS. The CDR3 contains 17 residues. CDR3 sequence: CASSPTAGTGGYYEQYF. CDR3 DNA sequence: TGTGCCAGCAGCCCCACCGCCGGGACAGGGGGATACTACGAGCAGTACTTC.

V and J are TRBV6-5 and TRBJ2-7, with D hard to call. The germline CDR1 and CDR2 sequences are MNHEY and SVGAGI. V dropped 6 bases and J dropped 9 bases, with 21 bases sitting between them. This CDR3 is 14 amino acids long. CDR3 amino acids: CASSSTFPDLRQYF. The CDR3 DNA is TGTGCCAGCAGCTCTACCTTTCCTGATCTACGGCAGTACTTC.

The chain recombines TRBV20-1 with TRBJ2-5; D call uncertain. V lost 2 bases and J lost 5, with 6 bases in between. CDR1 and CDR2 (germline): DFQATT, SNEGSKA (reference sequence). The CDR3 length is 11 residues. The CDR3 region has the DNA TGCAGTGCTAGATCCCGGGAGACCCAGTACTTC. This gives the protein CSARSRETQYF.

The chain employs TRBV2 and TRBJ2-3, with D possibly being TRBD1 (5 bases). This CDR3 is built from 15 residues. V lost 9 bases to trimming and J lost 5 bases, with 21 bases between them. Germline loops: CDR1 SNHLY, CDR2 FYNNEI. The CDR3 here is CASRKDDLQGDTQYF. DNA of the CDR3: TGTGCCAGTCGCAAAGATGATCTCCAGGGAGATACGCAGTATTTT.

V usage is TRBV11-2 and J usage is TRBJ2-3; 11 bases line up with TRBD2. Germline V lookup: CDR1 SGHAT, CDR2 FQNNGV. V was clipped by 0 bases and J by 7 bases; unmatched bases: 6. The CDR3 extends over 16 amino acids. The CDR3 DNA reads TGTGCCAGCAGCTTAGATTTACCTAGCGGGGGGCATACGCAGTATTTT. Translating it yields CASSLDLPSGGHTQYF.

This clonotype has ten or more counts. The chain links TRBV20-1 to TRBJ2-1; 12 nucleotides line up with TRBD2. The CDR3 extends over 15 amino acids. Germline values: CDR1 DFQATT, CDR2 SNEGSKA (reference sequence). V was clipped by 6 bases and J by 9 bases; unmatched bases: 12. The CDR3 loop is CSAPTSGGPSPEQFF. The CDR3 region has the DNA TGCAGTGCCCCGACTAGCGGGGGCCCGTCCCCTGAGCAGTTCTTC.

The table lists this clonotype with a few counts. A much more abundant neighbour one base away suggests this may be a read error. V gene TRBV20-1 combines with J gene TRBJ2-5; possibly TRBD2 for D (6 bases). The V and J ends lost 6 bases and 11 bases respectively, with 22 bases between them. The CDR3 is 13 residues long. Germline V gives CDR1 DFQATT, CDR2 SNEGSKA (reference sequence). This chain's CDR3 is CSASHWGENEQYF. The DNA of the CDR3 is TGCAGTGCCTCACATTGGGGGGAAAATGAGCAGTACTTC.

The V gene is TRBV20-1, the J gene TRBJ2-1, with D possibly TRBD2 on 7 matching bases. Germline CDR1 DFQATT, CDR2 SNEGSKA (reference sequence). The CDR3 extends over 13 amino acids. The V end lost 4 bases, the J end lost 13 bases, and 20 bases lay between the germline ends. The CDR3 here is CSATRGAGETQFF. DNA for the CDR3: TGCAGTGCTACTCGGGGGGCGGGGGAGACCCAGTTCTTC.

The chain has TRBV9 and TRBJ2-3, with 8 bases matching TRBD2. Losses at the gene ends were 0 bases for V and 5 bases for J; bases not matched to a gene: 5. The CDR3 spans 15 residues. Germline CDR1 SGDLS, CDR2 YYNGEE. In DNA, the CDR3 is TGTGCCAGCAGCGTAGGTCCAGCGGGAGTAGATACGCAGTATTTT. This translates into CASSVGPAGVDTQYF.

This clonotype has a handful of counts. The rearrangement joins TRBV6-2 or TRBV6-3 to TRBJ2-7; perhaps TRBD2 as D (6 bases). The CDR3 consists of 15 residues. Germline-derived CDR1 and CDR2 are MNHEY and SVGEGT. The V gene lost 1 base and the J gene lost 2 bases, with 12 bases spanning the gap. CDR3 sequence: CASSYWRAAAYEQYF. The DNA for the CDR3 is TGTGCCAGCAGTTACTGGAGGGCTGCAGCCTACGAGCAGTACTTC.

The chain uses TRBV11-3 and TRBJ2-1; D call uncertain. With 3 bases removed from V and 13 bases from J, the gap between germline ends came to 13 bases. This CDR3 is 12 amino acids long. Looked up from germline, CDR1 is SGHNT and CDR2 is YENEEA. The CDR3 loop is CASSFGQETQFF. CDR3 sequence (DNA): TGTGCCAGCAGCTTTGGCCAAGAGACCCAGTTCTTC.

The chain combines TRBV20-1 with TRBJ1-5; 12 nucleotides line up with TRBD1. The CDR3 is made up of 18 amino acids. Germline V gives CDR1 DFQATT, CDR2 SNEGSKA (reference sequence). The V and J ends lost 5 bases and 0 bases, in that order; junction bases with no gene match: 11. CDR3 sequence: CSAGRDRGLPPSNQPQHF. The CDR3 bases are TGCAGTGCTGGAAGGGACAGGGGGCTACCCCCTAGCAATCAGCCCCAGCATTTT.